Each of the 2 T cell receptor beta chains below was sequenced from the same sample in a study of blood T cell repertoires in COVID-19. This table comes from immunoSEQ multiplex PCR, and its TCRdb copy is limited to in-frame clones, with some not included. Of a few hundred thousand clones in the sample, 89% are singletons; the top ten hold 3%. The sequenced sample was peripheral blood. The receptors were sampled from a woman aged 25 to 39 with COVID-19, enrolled during active disease.

The chain joins TRBV7-9 to TRBJ1-2, with a tentative D call TRBD1 (6 bases). V lost 6 bases and J 8 bases, leaving 22 bases between the germline ends. CDR1 is SEHNR and CDR2 is FQNEAQ in the germline V gene (reference sequence). The CDR3 is made up of 15 amino acids. CDR3 DNA: TGTGCCAGCAGTCTAGTGGGTGGGGGCGTTGACGGCTACACCTTC. It is translated as CASSLVGGGVDGYTF. Drawing the rest from reference TRBV7-9 and TRBJ1-2, the complete variable domain is DTGVSQNPRHKITKRGQNVTFRCDPISEHNRLYWYRQTLGQGPEFLTYFQNEAQLEKSRLLSDRFSAERPKGSFSTLEIQRTEQGDSAMYLCASSLVGGGVDGYTFGSGTRLTVV.

The CDR3 is CASSWDGWTSGQYV. In nucleotides, the CDR3 is TGTGCCAGCAGCTGGGACGGGTGGACTAGCGGACAGTACGTC. V gene TRBV5-4 combines with J gene TRBJ2-7, with 10 positions matching TRBD2. Germline V gives CDR1 SGHNT, CDR2 YYREEE (reference sequence). The CDR3 sequence is 14 residues long. J lost 10 bases, V lost 3 bases, and 10 bases had no gene match.